This T cell receptor (beta chain) appears in the sequencing data of a study of early T cells in non-severe SARS-CoV-2 infection. Across the whole study: Sequencing of unsorted whole blood was done on bulk RNA, leaving chains unpaired.

This CDR3 has 13 amino acids. Per germline, CDR1 SGHVS and CDR2 FNYEAQ. V was pared by 1 base and J by 9 bases, with 11 bases between. This clonotype has a count of ten or more. Each cDNA molecule carried a unique molecular identifier. TCRdb recomputed calls from the 5' RACE reads with MiXCR, one row per CDR3 protein. The table includes 30,000 to 45,000 distinct CDR3 sequences, over 3.5% detected once. The V call is TRBV7-6, the J call TRBJ2-3; the D gene is possibly TRBD2 (6 bases). Material for sequencing was whole blood. This receptor was identified in an adult who was a healthcare worker with PCR-confirmed SARS-CoV-2 infection or an uninfected control (not recorded which). The CDR3 reads CASSLGGEVTQYF. CDR3 bases: TGTGCCAGCAGCTTAGGCGGGGAGGTCACGCAGTATTTT.